Given below is one TCR beta chain in context. The antigen is not known. The data originate from a study of blood T cells in healthy people across ages. The study, taken as a whole, reports: There was no known CMV status for donors, so expanded clonotype changes were possibly confounded. A conclusive naive versus antigen-experienced comparison was prevented by the unsorted PBMCs.

The CDR3 consists of 15 residues. The junction had 6 bases not matched to a gene; V was cut back by 5 bases and J by 4 bases. Germline values: CDR1 SGHTA, CDR2 FQGNSA. The second PCR ran 7 to 11 cycles with a sample-barcoded 5' primer and J-beta primers. The authors tagged each cDNA molecule using a template-switch adaptor with 12 random nucleotides. A single record per CDR3 protein comes from TCRdb applying MiXCR to the 5' RACE reads. This repertoire shows about a million distinct CDR3 sequences, 35% to 40% found once; its top ten account for around 13%. The sequenced sample was blood. V and J are TRBV7-2 and TRBJ2-2; 8 bases agree with TRBD1. The sequence derives from a man aged 18 to 30 in good health. CDR3 in amino acids: CASSQLGQGTGELFF. The DNA for the CDR3 is TGTGCCAGCAGCCAACTCGGACAGGGCACCGGGGAGCTGTTTTTT.